Below are 2 T cell receptor beta chains sequenced from a single sample in a study of CD8+ T cells in alopecia areata. Extracted RNA was reverse transcribed, and the resulting cDNA served as sequencing template. This table comes from immunoSEQ multiplex PCR, and its TCRdb copy is limited to in-frame clones, with some not included. Here the sample spans 270,000 or so clones, 58% being singletons. Treatment here: oral pan-JAK inhibitor, 5-10 mg twice daily. Here the sequenced sample was CD4+ T cells sorted from blood, taken at week 24, from a patient treated with tofacitinib. These receptors were obtained from a human donor with alopecia areata.

This clone was counted between two and nine times. This chain connects TRBV30 to TRBJ1-1, with 7 nucleotides matching TRBD1. The V gene's germline CDR1 is GTSNPN and CDR2 SVGIG (reference sequence). V lost 3 bases, J lost 6 bases, and 10 bases stayed unmatched. The CDR3 runs 14 residues. The CDR3 protein is CAWRDPGGFPEAFF. CDR3 bases: TGTGCCTGGAGAGATCCAGGGGGTTTTCCTGAAGCTTTCTTT.

A single count supports this clone. The chain has TRBV30 and TRBJ2-7; TRBD2 might be the D (6 bases). V lost 2 bases, J lost 3 bases, and 11 bases lay in between. From germline, CDR1 is GTSNPN and CDR2 SVGIG (reference sequence). The CDR3 is made up of 13 amino acids. The CDR3 DNA reads as TGTGCCTGGAGTAAGGGACTCATCTACGAGCAGTACTTC. Its translation is CAWSKGLIYEQYF.